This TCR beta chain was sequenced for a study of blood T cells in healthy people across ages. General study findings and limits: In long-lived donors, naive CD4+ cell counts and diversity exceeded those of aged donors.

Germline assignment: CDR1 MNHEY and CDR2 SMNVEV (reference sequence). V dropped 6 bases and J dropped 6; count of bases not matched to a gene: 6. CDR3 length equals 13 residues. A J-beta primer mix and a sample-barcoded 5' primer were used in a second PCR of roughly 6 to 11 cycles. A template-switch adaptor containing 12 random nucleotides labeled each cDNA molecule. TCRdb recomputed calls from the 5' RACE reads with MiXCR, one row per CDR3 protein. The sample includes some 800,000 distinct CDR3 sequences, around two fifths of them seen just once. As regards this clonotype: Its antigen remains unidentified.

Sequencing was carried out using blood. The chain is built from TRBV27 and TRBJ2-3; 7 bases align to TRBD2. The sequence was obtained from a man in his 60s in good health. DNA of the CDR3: TGTGCCAGCAGGAATGCGGGGGTTGATACGCAGTATTTT. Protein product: CASRNAGVDTQYF.